This T cell receptor (beta chain) was retrieved from a study of metastatic and nonmetastatic thyroid tumors. In the study overall: Comparative analysis of repertoires was undertaken across blood and tumor or nodule tissue obtained from malignant and benign thyroid patients.

There were no patients who had received any treatment before thyroid surgery. TCRdb re-analyzed the PCR reads using MiXCR. The table includes 70,000 or so clones, approximately 15% detected once. Whole-study results and caveats: Malignant thyroid tumors reportedly exceeded benign nodules significantly in TCR beta diversity, with the difference appearing in blood and tumor.

This CDR3 is built from 16 residues. Germline CDR1 and CDR2: MNHNS and SASEGT. In regard to this clone: As yet, its antigen is unknown. One end of the junction fails to match germline, which may point to a read error.

Material for sequencing was blood. The chain recombines TRBV6-1 with TRBJ2-1; TRBD2 agrees at 8 bases. The receptor's source is a male donor with papillary thyroid cancer or a benign thyroid nodule (not recorded which). Some clones in this sample may be carry-over from other donors' samples. The CDR3 nucleotides are TGTGCCAGCAGAGCCCGGCTAGCGGGTCGGTACAATGATCAGTTCTTC. It encodes CASRARLAGRYNDQFF.